This T cell receptor (beta chain) derives from a study of cytomegalovirus exposure and HLA in healthy donors. On the study more broadly: Earlier findings included 100 million to 130 million unique TCR beta sequences obtained from approximately 170 million T cells.

The study ran its PCR with 60 Vbeta and 13 Jbeta primers. The table came from immunoSEQ multiplex PCR; TCRdb's copy has only in-frame clones and leaves some out. The profile shows about 180,000 clones, around 82% of them singletons. Overall study results and limits: An analysis done earlier found most TCR beta V segments productive about 87% or about 30% of the time. Using a false discovery rate of 0.05, a later analysis showed that some 16,000 TCR beta sequences were associated with HLA alleles. CMV serostatus was the only recorded immune exposure for donors.

CDR1 is GTSNPN and CDR2 is SVGIG in the germline V gene (reference sequence). The CDR3 runs to 13 residues. For this clone: What it recognizes is unknown. The junction differs from germline at one of its ends, possibly a read error.

The sequenced sample consisted of PBMCs. This TCR was recovered from a man aged 40-50 years in good health and CMV-seronegative. The chain combines TRBV30 with TRBJ1-3; 10 bases line up with TRBD1. The CDR3 spells CAWSNSGTGAPGF. In DNA form, the CDR3 reads TGTGCCTGGAGTAACTCCGGGACAGGGGCCCCAGGTTTT. Full variable domain (rest looked up from reference TRBV30 and TRBJ1-3): SQTIHQWPATLVQPVGSPLSLECTVEGTSNPNLYWYRQAAGRGLQLLFYSVGIGQISSEVPQNLSASRPQDRQFILSSKKLLLSDSGFYLCAWSNSGTGAPGFGEGSWLTVV.